This passage covers 6 T cell receptor beta chains from one sample sequenced in a study of cytomegalovirus exposure and HLA in healthy donors. PCR was performed using 60 Vbeta and 13 Jbeta primers. This table comes from immunoSEQ multiplex PCR, and its TCRdb copy is limited to in-frame clones, with some not included. Altogether fewer than 180,000 clones are present, 50% to 75% being singletons, with the ten largest covering about 7.1%. The sample comprised PBMCs. Every receptor here comes from a woman aged 60 to 75 in good health and CMV-seropositive.

The chain carries TRBV7-9 and TRBJ2-1, with TRBD2 as a possible D gene (6 bases). The V gene lost 1 base and the J gene lost 3 bases, with 10 bases spanning the gap. Germline-derived CDR1 and CDR2 are SEHNR and FQNEAQ (reference sequence). The CDR3 runs 15 residues. CDR3 nucleotides: TGTGCCAGCAGCTTAGATCGCGGGAACTACAATGAGCAGTTCTTC. Amino acid sequence: CASSLDRGNYNEQFF.

The chain employs TRBV7-9 and TRBJ1-1; D is uncertain. The germline V and J ends were trimmed by 1 base and 0 bases, with 6 bases remaining between them. In germline, CDR1 is SEHNR, CDR2 FQNEAQ (reference sequence). The CDR3 runs to 14 residues. For the CDR3, the DNA is TGTGCCAGCAGCTTAGAACAGCTGAACACTGAAGCTTTCTTT. It codes for CASSLEQLNTEAFF.

The V and J genes are TRBV7-8 and TRBJ2-5, with a tentative D call TRBD1 (5 bases). CDR3 length equals 13 residues. Trimming took off 5 bases at V and 10 bases at J, with 17 bases between the two ends. Germline V gene sequence: CDR1 SGHVS, CDR2 FQNEAQ. CDR3 sequence (DNA): TGTGCCAGCAGCGGCGGCCGGACCACAGGCCAGTACTTC. Translation gives CASSGGRTTGQYF.

The chain is built from TRBV25-1 and TRBJ1-1; a possible D gene is TRBD1 (5 bases). Germline CDR1 is MGHDK and CDR2 is SYGVNS. The V gene lost 2 bases and the J gene lost 2 bases, with 12 bases spanning the gap. There are 15 residues in the CDR3. The CDR3 DNA is TGTGCCAGCAGTGAAAGTTTGGGGGGAAACACTGAAGCTTTCTTT. This encodes CASSESLGGNTEAFF.

The sample holds one count of this clone. The chain employs TRBV6-6 and TRBJ2-2; no reliable D call. CDR3 length equals 14 residues. V was shortened by 0 bases and J by 1 base, with 3 bases between the two germline ends. Per the germline V gene, CDR1 is MNHNY and CDR2 is SVGAGI (reference sequence). CDR3 DNA: TGTGCCAGCAGTTACTCGAGGAACACCGGGGAGCTGTTTTTT. This encodes CASSYSRNTGELFF.

The chain employs TRBV7-9 and TRBJ1-3; D might be TRBD1 (6 bases). The CDR3 is 16 residues long. Trimming cost V 1 base and J 0 bases, with 10 bases left between them. Germline CDR1 and CDR2: SEHNR and FQNEAQ (reference sequence). In DNA form, the CDR3 reads TGTGCCAGCAGCTTAGACGGACAGAGCTCTGGAAACACCATATATTTT. It codes for CASSLDGQSSGNTIYF.